The following is a T cell receptor beta chain sequence with its context. Antigen specificity is unknown. CDR1 and CDR2 (germline): SGHVS, FNYEAQ. V was shortened by 7 bases and J by 4 bases, with 17 bases between the two germline ends. The CDR3 sequence is 15 residues long. TCRdb reprocessed the reads with MiXCR, giving one entry per CDR3 protein. The sample has about half a million distinct CDR3 sequences, roughly a third seen once. The record originates from a study of T cell repertoires in cytomegalovirus infection. Across the whole study: Public TCR beta signatures provided an indication of both CMV infection and a matching HLA type. General study points: Totalled public TCR beta family frequency picked out people who carried CMV plus the relevant HLA. Clonotype analysis showed dominance of the ex vivo response by HLA-C-restricted CMV-specific TCR beta clonotypes.

The sequences come from cultured PBMCs, collected from culture after CMV antigen stimulation. The TCR sequence derives from a human donor in good health (CMV status not recorded). Some clones in this sample may be carry-over from other donors' samples. The genes are TRBV7-6 and TRBJ1-3; D not certain. The chain's CDR3 is CASTDREFGGNTIYF. In DNA, the CDR3 is TGTGCCAGCACTGATCGGGAGTTCGGGGGAAACACCATATATTTT.